This T cell receptor (beta chain) was documented in a study of a mutant IDH1 vaccine in newly diagnosed glioma. For the study at large: Administration of eight vaccinations to patients took place in weeks 1, 3, 5, 7, 11, 15, 19, 23.

In its sample, this clone was seen a few times. Its antigen is currently unknown. The germline V and J ends were trimmed by 6 bases and 5 bases, with 14 bases remaining between them. The CDR3 spans 14 residues. CDR1 is LNHDA and CDR2 is SQIVND in the germline V gene (reference sequence). Whole-study findings and limits: Vaccine-induced immune responses were detected in 93.3% of patients.

Sample time point: week 5, during vaccination. Every vaccine dose comprised 300 ug of mutant IDH1 20-mer peptide plus topical imiquimod. TCRdb's table, derived via immunoSEQ multiplex PCR, lists solely in-frame clones and lacks some. The data show about 36,000 clones, about four fifths seen once. The TCR sequence derives from a man in his forties or fifties with glioma. The chain employs TRBV19 and TRBJ1-5; D is uncertain. Sequencing used PBMCs, obtained from a glioma patient whose treatment included an IDH1 peptide vaccine. The CDR3 nucleotides read TGTGCCAGTAGCTGGGTCGACGGTGATCAGCCCCAGCATTTT. This encodes CASSWVDGDQPQHF.